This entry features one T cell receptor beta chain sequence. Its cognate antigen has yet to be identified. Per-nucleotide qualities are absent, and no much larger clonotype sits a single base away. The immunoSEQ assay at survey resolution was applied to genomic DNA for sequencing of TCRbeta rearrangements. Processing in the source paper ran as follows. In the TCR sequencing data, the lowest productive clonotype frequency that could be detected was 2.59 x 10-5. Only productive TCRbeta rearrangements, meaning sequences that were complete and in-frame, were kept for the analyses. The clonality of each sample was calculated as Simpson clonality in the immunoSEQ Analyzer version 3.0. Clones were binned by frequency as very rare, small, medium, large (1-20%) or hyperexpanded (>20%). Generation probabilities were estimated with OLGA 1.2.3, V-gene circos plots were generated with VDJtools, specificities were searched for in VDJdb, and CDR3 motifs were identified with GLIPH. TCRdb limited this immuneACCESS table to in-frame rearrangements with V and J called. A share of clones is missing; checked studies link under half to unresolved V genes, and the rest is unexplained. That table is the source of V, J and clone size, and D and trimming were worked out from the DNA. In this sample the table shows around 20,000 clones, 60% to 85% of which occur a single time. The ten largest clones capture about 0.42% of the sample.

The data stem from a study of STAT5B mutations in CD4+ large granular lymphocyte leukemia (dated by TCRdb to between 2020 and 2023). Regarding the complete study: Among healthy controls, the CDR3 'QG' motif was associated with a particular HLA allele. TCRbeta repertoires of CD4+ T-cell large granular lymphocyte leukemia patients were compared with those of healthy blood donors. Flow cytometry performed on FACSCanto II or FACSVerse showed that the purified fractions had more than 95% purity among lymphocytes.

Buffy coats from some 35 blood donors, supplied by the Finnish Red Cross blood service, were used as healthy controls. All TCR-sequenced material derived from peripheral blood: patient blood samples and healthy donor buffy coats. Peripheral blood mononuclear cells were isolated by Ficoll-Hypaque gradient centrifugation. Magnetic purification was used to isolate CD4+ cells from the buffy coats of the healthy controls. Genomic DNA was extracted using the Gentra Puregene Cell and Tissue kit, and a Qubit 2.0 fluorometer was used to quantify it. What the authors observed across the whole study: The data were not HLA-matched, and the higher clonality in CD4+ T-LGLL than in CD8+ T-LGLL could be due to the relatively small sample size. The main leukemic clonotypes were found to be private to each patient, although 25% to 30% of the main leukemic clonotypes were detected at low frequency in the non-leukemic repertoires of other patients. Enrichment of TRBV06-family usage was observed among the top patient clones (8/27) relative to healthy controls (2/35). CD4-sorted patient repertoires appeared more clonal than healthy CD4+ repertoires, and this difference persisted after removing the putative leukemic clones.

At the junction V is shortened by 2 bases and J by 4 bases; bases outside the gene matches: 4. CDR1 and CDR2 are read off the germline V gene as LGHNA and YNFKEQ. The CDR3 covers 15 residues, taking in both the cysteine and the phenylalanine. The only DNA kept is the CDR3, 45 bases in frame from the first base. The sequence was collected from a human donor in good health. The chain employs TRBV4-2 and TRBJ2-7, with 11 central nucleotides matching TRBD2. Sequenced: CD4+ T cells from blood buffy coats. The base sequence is TGTGCCAGCAGCCAAACTAGCGGGAGTGATTACGAGCAGTACTTC. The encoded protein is CASSQTSGSDYEQYF.